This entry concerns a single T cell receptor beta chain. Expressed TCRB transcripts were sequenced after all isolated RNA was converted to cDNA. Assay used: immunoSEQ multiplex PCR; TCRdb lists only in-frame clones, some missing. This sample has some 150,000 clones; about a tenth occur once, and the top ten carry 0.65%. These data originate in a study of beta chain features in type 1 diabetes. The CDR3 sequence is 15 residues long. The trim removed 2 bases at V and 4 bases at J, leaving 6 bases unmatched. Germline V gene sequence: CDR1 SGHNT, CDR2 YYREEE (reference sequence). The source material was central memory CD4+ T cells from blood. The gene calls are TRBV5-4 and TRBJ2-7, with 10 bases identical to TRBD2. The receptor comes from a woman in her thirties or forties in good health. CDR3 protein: CASSFSGGTSYEQYF. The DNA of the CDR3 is TGTGCCAGCAGCTTTAGCGGGGGGACCTCTTACGAGCAGTACTTC.